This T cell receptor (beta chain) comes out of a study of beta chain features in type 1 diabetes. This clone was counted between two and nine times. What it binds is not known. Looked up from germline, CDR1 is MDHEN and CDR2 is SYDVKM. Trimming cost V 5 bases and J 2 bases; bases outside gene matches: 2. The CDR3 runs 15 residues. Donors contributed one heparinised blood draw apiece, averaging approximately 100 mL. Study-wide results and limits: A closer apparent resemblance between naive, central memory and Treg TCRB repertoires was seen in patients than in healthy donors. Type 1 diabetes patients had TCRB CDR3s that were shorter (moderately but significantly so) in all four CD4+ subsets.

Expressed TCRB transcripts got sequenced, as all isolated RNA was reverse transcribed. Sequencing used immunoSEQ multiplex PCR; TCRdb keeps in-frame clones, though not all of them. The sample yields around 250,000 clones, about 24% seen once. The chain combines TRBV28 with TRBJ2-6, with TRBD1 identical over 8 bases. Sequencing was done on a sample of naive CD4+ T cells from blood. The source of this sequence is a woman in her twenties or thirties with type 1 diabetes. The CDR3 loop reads CASSGQGAGANVLTF. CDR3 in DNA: TGTGCCAGCAGTGGACAGGGTGCTGGGGCCAACGTCCTGACTTTC.